This T cell receptor (beta chain) is drawn from a study of cytomegalovirus exposure and HLA in healthy donors. To note about this clone: Its target is not known.

Germline CDR1 is SGHRS and CDR2 is YFSETQ. V lost 1 base and J lost 0; bases outside the gene matches: 3. The CDR3 is 15 amino acids. The study, taken as a whole, reports: As a later analysis revealed, most CMV-associated TCR beta chains appeared HLA-restricted. Altogether, 164 TCR beta chains were recorded as cytomegalovirus-associated. According to an earlier analysis, most TCR beta V segments yielded productive rearrangements about 87% or about 30% of the time.

Primers included in the PCR were 60 Vbeta and 13 Jbeta primers. Data came from immunoSEQ multiplex PCR; TCRdb stores just in-frame clones and leaves some out. The repertoire consists of about 90,000 clones, with just under 70% occurring once and the leading ten covering over 12%. The sample was PBMCs. The chain joins TRBV5-1 to TRBJ2-5; TRBD2 matches 7 bases. This receptor was obtained from a woman between 45 and 60 years old in good health and CMV-seropositive. The CDR3 sequence is CASSLTSADQETQYF. DNA of the CDR3: TGCGCCAGCAGCTTGACTAGCGCAGACCAAGAGACCCAGTACTTC.